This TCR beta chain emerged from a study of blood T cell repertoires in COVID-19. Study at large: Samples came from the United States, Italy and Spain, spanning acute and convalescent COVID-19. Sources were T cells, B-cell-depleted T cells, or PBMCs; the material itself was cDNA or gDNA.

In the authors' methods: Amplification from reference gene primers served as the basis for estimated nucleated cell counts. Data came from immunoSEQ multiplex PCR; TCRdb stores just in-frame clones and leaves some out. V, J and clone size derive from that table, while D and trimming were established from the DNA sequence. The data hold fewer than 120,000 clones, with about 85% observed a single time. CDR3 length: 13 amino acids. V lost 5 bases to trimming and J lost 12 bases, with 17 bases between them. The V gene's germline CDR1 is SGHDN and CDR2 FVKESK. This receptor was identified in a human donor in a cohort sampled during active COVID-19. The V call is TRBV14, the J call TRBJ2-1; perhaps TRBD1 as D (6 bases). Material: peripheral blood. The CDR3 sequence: CASSGYTGKGQFF. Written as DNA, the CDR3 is TGTGCCAGCAGCGGATACACAGGGAAGGGGCAGTTCTTC.